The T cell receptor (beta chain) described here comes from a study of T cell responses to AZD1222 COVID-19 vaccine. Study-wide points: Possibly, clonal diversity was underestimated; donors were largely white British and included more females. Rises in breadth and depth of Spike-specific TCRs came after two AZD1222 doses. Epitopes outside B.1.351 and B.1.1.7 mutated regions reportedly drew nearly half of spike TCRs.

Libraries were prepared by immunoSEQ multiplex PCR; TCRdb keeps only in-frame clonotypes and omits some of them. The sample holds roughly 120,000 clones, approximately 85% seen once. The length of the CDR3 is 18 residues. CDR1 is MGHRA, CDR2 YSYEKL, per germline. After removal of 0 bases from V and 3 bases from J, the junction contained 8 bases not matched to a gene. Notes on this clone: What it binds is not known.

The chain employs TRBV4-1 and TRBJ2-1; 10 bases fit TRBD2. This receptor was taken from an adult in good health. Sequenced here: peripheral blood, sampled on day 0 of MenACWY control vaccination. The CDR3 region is CASSQDNQRGGYYNEQFF. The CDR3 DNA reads TGCGCCAGCAGCCAAGACAACCAGCGGGGGGGATACTACAATGAGCAGTTCTTC.